This T cell receptor beta chain was captured in a study of PD-1 blockade in classical Hodgkin lymphoma. Germline V CDR1 and CDR2: MNHNY, SVGAGI (reference sequence). CDR3 length: 15 residues. V lost 2 bases and J 4 bases, leaving 9 bases between the germline ends. General observations from the study: Baseline diversity resembling that of newly diagnosed patients was seen in complete responders. Initiation of nivolumab under 1 year after ASCT led to exclusion of patients. While CD8+ TCR diversity did not rise significantly by C4D1, CD4+ TCR diversity did.

The assay was immunoSEQ multiplex PCR, and TCRdb's table has in-frame clones only and misses some. The profile shows 12,000 to 15,000 clones, 85% to 90% of them singletons. Every patient relapsed after autologous stem cell transplantation, and brentuximab vedotin exposure varied. Best outcomes ranged across complete response, partial response and progressive disease. As concerns this clone: Its matching antigen is unknown.

This receptor was taken from a human donor with classical Hodgkin lymphoma. Specimen: peripheral blood mononuclear cells (PBMCs), collected at baseline. The genes are TRBV6-6 and TRBJ2-6; either TRBD1 or TRBD2 may fit D (5 bases each). The CDR3 loop reads CASSYGGWGANVLTF. As DNA, the CDR3 is TGTGCCAGCAGTTACGGGGGTTGGGGGGCCAACGTCCTGACTTTC.